The 9 T cell receptor beta chains below all came from one sample that was sequenced in a study of T-cell memory formation after mild COVID-19. MiXCR, applied by TCRdb to the 5' RACE reads, yields one record per CDR3 protein. This sample has around 310,000 distinct CDR3 sequences; over 11% occur once, and the top ten carry roughly a fifth. The specimen sequenced was PBMCs or a T cell subset sorted from them (not recorded which). These receptors were obtained from a man aged 18 to 29 who had mild COVID-19 (a few samples of this study predate the infection). Cell type and time point are not known.

This clonotype turned up a few times. The CDR3 coding sequence is TGTGCCAGCAGTTCCGCAGCAGGGCTAGTAGAGACCCAGTACTTC. Protein: CASSSAAGLVETQYF. The rearrangement links TRBV28 to TRBJ2-5, with D maybe TRBD1 (5 bases). CDR3 length equals 15 residues. Trimming pared 4 bases from V and 4 bases from J, leaving 16 bases between. Germline CDR1 MDHEN, CDR2 SYDVKM.

V gene TRBV10-3 combines with J gene TRBJ2-7, with 7 bases aligning to TRBD2. Germline CDR1 is ENHRY and CDR2 is SYGVKD. The CDR3 is 13 amino acids. Germline trimming cut 2 bases from V and 6 bases from J; bases unmatched to any gene: 4. The CDR3 DNA follows: TGTGCCATCAGTGAGACTAGCGATGGCGAGCAGTACTTC. Residues: CAISETSDGEQYF.

This clonotype was picked up a small number of times. This chain links TRBV6-1 with TRBJ1-1; D remains ambiguous. V was shortened by 0 bases and J by 8 bases, with 10 bases between the two germline ends. There are 13 residues in the CDR3. CDR1 is MNHNS, CDR2 SASEGT, per germline. CDR3 sequence: CASSEALLSEAFF. The CDR3 DNA is TGTGCCAGCAGTGAAGCGCTGTTATCCGAAGCTTTCTTT.

This clonotype showed up just a few times. The genes are TRBV29-1 and TRBJ1-2; perhaps TRBD1 as D (6 bases). Per the germline V gene, CDR1 is SQVTM and CDR2 is ANQGSEA. The germline V and J ends were trimmed by 0 bases and 3 bases, with 11 bases remaining between them. The CDR3 has 14 residues. CDR3 bases: TGCAGCGTTGAAGATGAGAGGGGGTACTATGGCTACACCTTC. It yields the protein CSVEDERGYYGYTF. Combining the CDR3 with reference TRBV29-1 and TRBJ1-2 gives the whole variable domain SAVISQKPSRDICQRGTSLTIQCQVDSQVTMMFWYRQQPGQSLTLIATANQGSEATYESGFVIDKFPISRPNLTFSTLTVSNMSPEDSSIYLCSVEDERGYYGYTFGSGTRLTVV.

The rearrangement uses TRBV7-9 and TRBJ2-5, with unresolved D. CDR3 length equals 14 residues. The V end was cut by 5 bases, the J end by 5 bases, with 15 bases between. Per germline, CDR1 SEHNR and CDR2 FQNEAQ (reference sequence). As DNA, the CDR3 is TGTGCCAGCAGCCCTCGTCCCGTCGGTGAGACCCAGTACTTC. Its translation is CASSPRPVGETQYF.

The chain joins TRBV20-1 to TRBJ1-5; D perhaps matches TRBD1 (6 bases). Looked up from germline, CDR1 is DFQATT and CDR2 is SNEGSKA (reference sequence). Trimming removed 3 bases at V and 3 bases at J, with 15 bases between. The CDR3 spans 15 residues. CDR3 protein: CSASLASGVNQPQHF. CDR3 sequence (DNA): TGCAGTGCTAGCCTCGCCTCAGGGGTCAATCAGCCCCAGCATTTT.

This chain joins TRBV19 and TRBJ2-5; the D gene is possibly TRBD1 (7 bases). This CDR3 comprises 14 residues. V lost 1 base to trimming and J lost 5 bases, with 11 bases between them. Germline V CDR1 and CDR2: LNHDA, SQIVND (reference sequence). Written as DNA, the CDR3 is TGTGCCAGTAGTATAGGGGCAGGGGGGGAGACCCAGTACTTC. Protein: CASSIGAGGETQYF.

This clonotype was counted only a few times. The chain is built from TRBV4-3 and TRBJ2-3; 7 bases are a match to TRBD2. J gave up 7 bases and V 4 bases, and 8 bases lay outside the gene matches. The germline V gene has CDR1 LGHNA and CDR2 YSLEER. This CDR3 comprises 14 residues. CDR3 bases: TGCGCCAGCAGCCTCGGAGCGGGACGACATACGCAGTATTTT. It is translated as CASSLGAGRHTQYF.

This clonotype was found a few times. The chain employs TRBV4-3 and TRBJ1-5; D might be TRBD1 (5 bases). There are 15 residues in the CDR3. V was trimmed by 0 bases and J by 7 bases, leaving 13 bases between them. Germline V CDR1 and CDR2: LGHNA, YSLEER. CDR3 region: CASSQDSSGAQPQHF. CDR3 bases: TGCGCCAGCAGCCAAGATTCATCCGGGGCCCAGCCCCAGCATTTT.